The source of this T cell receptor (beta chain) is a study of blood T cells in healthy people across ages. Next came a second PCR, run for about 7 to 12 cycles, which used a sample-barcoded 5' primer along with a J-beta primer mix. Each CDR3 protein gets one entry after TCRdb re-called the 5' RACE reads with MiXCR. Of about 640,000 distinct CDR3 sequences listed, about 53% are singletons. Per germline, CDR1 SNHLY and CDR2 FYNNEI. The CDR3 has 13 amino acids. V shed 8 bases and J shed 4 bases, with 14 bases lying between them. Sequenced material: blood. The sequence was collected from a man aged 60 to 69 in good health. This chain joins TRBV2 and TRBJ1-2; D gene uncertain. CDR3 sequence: CASETRVGYGYTF. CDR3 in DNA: TGTGCCAGCGAAACTAGGGTGGGCTATGGCTACACCTTC.